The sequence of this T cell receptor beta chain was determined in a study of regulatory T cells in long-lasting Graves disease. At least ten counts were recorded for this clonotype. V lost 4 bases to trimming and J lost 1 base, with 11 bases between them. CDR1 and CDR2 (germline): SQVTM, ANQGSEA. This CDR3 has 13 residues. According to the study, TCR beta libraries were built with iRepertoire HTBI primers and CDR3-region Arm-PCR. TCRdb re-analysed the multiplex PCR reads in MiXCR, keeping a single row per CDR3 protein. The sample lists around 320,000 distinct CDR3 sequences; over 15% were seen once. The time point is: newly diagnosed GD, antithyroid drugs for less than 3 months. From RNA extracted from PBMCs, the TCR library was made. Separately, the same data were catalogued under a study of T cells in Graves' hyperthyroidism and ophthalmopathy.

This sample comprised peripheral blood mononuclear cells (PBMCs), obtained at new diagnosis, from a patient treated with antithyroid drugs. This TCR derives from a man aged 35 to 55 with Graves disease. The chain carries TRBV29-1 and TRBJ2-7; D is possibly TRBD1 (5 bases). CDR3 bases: TGCAGCGTTGCAGGTCAGGGTTCCTACGAGCAGTACTTC. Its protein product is CSVAGQGSYEQYF.